This TCR beta chain was documented in a study of read filtering for tumor transcriptome and immune sequencing. Study background: About 8 patients were R-ISS I, 16 were R-ISS II, about seven were R-ISS III.

This clonotype was counted ten times or more. Its specificity is unknown. One end of the junction fails to match germline, which may point to a read error. This library used approximately 390 ng RNA and molecular barcoded adaptors spanning alpha/delta and beta/gamma chains. In TCRdb, the reads were re-called with MiXCR into one record per CDR3 protein. In the table there are about 48,000 distinct CDR3 sequences, around 20% of which are singletons. Regarding the study as a whole: Sorted CD138-negative bone marrow cells were not purified T cells. Single-read clonotypes: roughly four fifths of IR-seq clonotypes (about 3.5% of reads), almost 75% of RNA-seq clonotypes (44.6% of reads).

CDR1 and CDR2 from the germline V gene are MGHRA and YSYEKL. The CDR3 length is 17 residues. The V gene is TRBV4-1, the J gene TRBJ2-1; 7 bases are shared with TRBD2. Material for sequencing was a population of CD138-negative cells sorted from bone marrow. The clonotype comes from a donor at least 40 years old with multiple myeloma. CDR3 DNA: TGCGCCAGTAGCCGAGAGACTAGCCCCCCTCCGTACAATGAGCAGTTCTTC. Amino acid sequence: CASSRETSPPPYNEQFF.